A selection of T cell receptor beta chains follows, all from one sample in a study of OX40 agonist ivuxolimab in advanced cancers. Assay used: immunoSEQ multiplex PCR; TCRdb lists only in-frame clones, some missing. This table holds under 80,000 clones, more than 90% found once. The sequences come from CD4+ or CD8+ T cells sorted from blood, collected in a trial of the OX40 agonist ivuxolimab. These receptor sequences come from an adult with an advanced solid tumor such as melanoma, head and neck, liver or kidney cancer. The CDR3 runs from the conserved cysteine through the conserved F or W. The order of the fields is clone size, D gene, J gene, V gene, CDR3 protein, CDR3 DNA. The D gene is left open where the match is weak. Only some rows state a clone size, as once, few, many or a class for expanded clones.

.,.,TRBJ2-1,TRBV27,CASSLSGALNEQFF,TGTGCCAGCAGTTTATCGGGGGCGTTGAATGAGCAGTTCTTC
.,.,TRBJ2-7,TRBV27,CASSFGQNPHEQYF,TGTGCCAGCAGTTTCGGACAGAATCCCCACGAGCAGTACTTC
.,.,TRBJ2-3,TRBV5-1,CASSLVVGIDTQYF,TGCGCCAGCAGCTTGGTCGTCGGCATAGATACGCAGTATTTT
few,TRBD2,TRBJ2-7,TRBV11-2,CASRGGSGGAPHEQYF,TGTGCCAGCCGTGGGGGTAGCGGGGGGGCTCCCCACGAGCAGTACTTC
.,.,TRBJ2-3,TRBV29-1,CSVEDSGSTDTQYF,TGCAGCGTGGAGGACAGCGGGAGCACAGATACGCAGTATTTT
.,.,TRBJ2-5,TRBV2,CASSEFVFGLAQETQYF,TGTGCCAGCAGTGAATTTGTATTCGGACTGGCTCAAGAGACCCAGTACTTC
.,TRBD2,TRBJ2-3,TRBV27,CASSHQRGGTDTQYF,TGTGCCAGCAGCCACCAGCGGGGGGGCACAGATACGCAGTATTTT
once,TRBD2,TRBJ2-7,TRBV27,CASSFSGGTYEQYF,TGTGCCAGCAGTTTTTCGGGAGGAACCTACGAGCAGTACTTC
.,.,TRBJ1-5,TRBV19,CASNVGNQPQHF,TGTGCCTCAAATGTGGGCAATCAGCCCCAGCATTTT
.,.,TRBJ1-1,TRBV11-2,CASSLVGKFTEAFF,TGTGCCAGCAGCTTAGTGGGGAAATTTACTGAAGCTTTCTTT
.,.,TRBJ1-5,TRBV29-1,CSVGGAANQPQHF,TGCAGCGTTGGGGGGGCGGCGAATCAGCCCCAGCATTTT
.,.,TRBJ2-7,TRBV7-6,CASSLQGSDEQYF,TGTGCCAGCAGCTTACAGGGTTCGGACGAGCAGTACTTC
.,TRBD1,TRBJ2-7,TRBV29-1,CSGGQPYEQYF,TGCAGCGGGGGACAGCCCTACGAGCAGTACTTC
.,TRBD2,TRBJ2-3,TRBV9,CASSVGLLTDTQYF,TGTGCCAGCAGTGTGGGACTACTCACAGATACGCAGTATTTT
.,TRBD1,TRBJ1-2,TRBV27,CASSFIPTGGYGYTF,TGTGCCAGCAGTTTTATTCCGACAGGGGGTTATGGCTACACCTTC
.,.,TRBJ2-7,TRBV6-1,CASQPWGSLLGEQYF,TGTGCCTCCCAACCTTGGGGTTCTCTCCTCGGCGAGCAGTACTTC
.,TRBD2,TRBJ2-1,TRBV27,CASTKSGGVYNEQFF,TGTGCCAGCACTAAAAGCGGGGGGGTGTACAATGAGCAGTTCTTC
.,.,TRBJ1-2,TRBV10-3,CAIRLPGGGYTF,TGTGCCATCAGATTACCCGGGGGAGGCTACACCTTC
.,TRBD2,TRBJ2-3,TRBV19,CASTPWGGYTQYF,TGTGCCAGTACCCCCTGGGGGGGGTATACGCAGTATTTT
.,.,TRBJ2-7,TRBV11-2,CASSLRVGQAHYEQYF,TGTGCCAGCAGCTTACGGGTAGGGCAGGCCCATTACGAGCAGTACTTC
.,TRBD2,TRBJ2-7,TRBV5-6,CASSLGPSGGAGSYEQYF,TGTGCCAGCAGCTTGGGGCCTAGCGGGGGGGCCGGGTCCTACGAGCAGTACTTC
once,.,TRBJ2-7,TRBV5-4,CASSLAEGYEQYF,TGTGCCAGCAGCTTGGCCGAAGGCTACGAGCAGTACTTC
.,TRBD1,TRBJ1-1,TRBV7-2,CASSSLTGGNTEAFF,TGTGCCAGCAGCTCACTGACAGGGGGGAACACTGAAGCTTTCTTT
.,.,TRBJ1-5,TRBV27,CASSPLPPDSNQPQHF,TGTGCCAGCAGTCCACTTCCGCCGGACAGCAATCAGCCCCAGCATTTT
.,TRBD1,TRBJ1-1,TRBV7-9,CASSLTGGHYTEAFF,TGTGCCAGCAGCCTGACAGGGGGGCACTACACTGAAGCTTTCTTT
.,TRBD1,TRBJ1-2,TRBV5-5,CASSLEDRGHNYGYTF,TGTGCCAGCAGCTTAGAGGACAGGGGCCATAACTATGGCTACACCTTC
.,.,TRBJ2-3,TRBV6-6,CATFLGWGSRTDTQYF,TGTGCCACTTTCCTCGGATGGGGTTCCCGCACAGATACGCAGTATTTT
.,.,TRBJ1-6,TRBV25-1,CASSDSGHLYNSPLHF,TGTGCCAGCAGTGATTCGGGCCACCTTTATAATTCACCCCTCCACTTT
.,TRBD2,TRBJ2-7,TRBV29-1,CSVEDGGIEQYF,TGCAGCGTTGAAGACGGGGGGATAGAGCAGTACTTC
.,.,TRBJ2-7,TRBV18,CASSPPKKSSYEQYF,TGTGCCAGCTCACCACCAAAAAAGAGCTCCTACGAGCAGTACTTC
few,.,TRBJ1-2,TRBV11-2,CASSLTWGEDGYTF,TGTGCCAGCAGCTTAACATGGGGTGAGGATGGCTACACCTTC
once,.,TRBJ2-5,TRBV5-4,CASSLASGVQETQYF,TGTGCCAGCAGCTTGGCTTCGGGGGTCCAAGAGACCCAGTACTTC
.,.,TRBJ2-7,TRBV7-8,CASSSVQGSYEQYF,TGTGCCAGCAGCTCAGTACAGGGTTCCTACGAGCAGTACTTC
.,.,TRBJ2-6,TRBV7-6,CASTELAGYSGANVLTF,TGTGCCAGCACCGAACTAGCAGGGTACTCTGGGGCCAACGTCCTGACTTTC
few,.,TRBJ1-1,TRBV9,CASSVRGFYEAFF,TGTGCCAGCAGTGTCCGAGGGTTTTATGAAGCTTTCTTT